Sequencing of this T cell receptor beta chain was carried out in a study of blood T cell repertoires in COVID-19. Across the whole study: The origin of the acute and convalescent COVID-19 samples was the United States, Italy and Spain. Nucleic acid was either cDNA or gDNA, and it came from T cells, B-cell-depleted T cells, or PBMCs.

CDR1 and CDR2 (germline): SGHNT, YYREEE (reference sequence). The ends lost 3 bases at V and 2 bases at J; junction bases unmatched: 3. The CDR3 runs to 15 residues. In the study's own analysis: Reference gene primer amplification in the assay estimated nucleated cell counts. Produced via immunoSEQ multiplex PCR; TCRdb's table is partial and in-frame only. D and trimming come from the DNA, and the V and J calls and clone size come from that table. This sample carries hundreds of thousands of clones, about 85% of them seen once, and the ten largest clones take around 3.3%. The sequence was collected from a man aged 18 to 30 with active or convalescent COVID-19. This chain connects TRBV5-4 to TRBJ1-4; TRBD1 aligns across 8 bases. Source material: peripheral blood. The CDR3 reads CASSSRTGTNEKLFF. For the CDR3, the DNA is TGTGCCAGCAGCTCGCGGACAGGGACTAATGAAAAACTGTTTTTT.